A selection of T cell receptor beta chains follows, all from one sample in a study of OX40 agonist ivuxolimab in advanced cancers. TCRdb keeps only in-frame clones here, not all; method: immunoSEQ multiplex PCR. This sample has 80,000 or so clones, with roughly nine tenths found just once. The material sequenced was CD4+ or CD8+ T cells sorted from blood, taken in a trial of the OX40 agonist ivuxolimab. These receptors were obtained from an adult with an advanced solid tumor such as melanoma, head and neck, liver or kidney cancer. Both conserved end residues are part of each CDR3. D genes are given only for firm matches. The size field is filled for only some rows; it gives once, few, many or a size class.

V: TRBV23-1; D: TRBD1; J: TRBJ2-7; size: .; CDR3: CASSPPRTGSYEQYF; DNA: TGCGCCAGCAGTCCGCCCCGGACAGGTTCCTACGAGCAGTACTTC
V: TRBV5-1; D: TRBD1; J: TRBJ1-2; size: .; CDR3: CASSWRTGEGQGYTF; DNA: TGCGCCAGCAGCTGGAGGACAGGGGAAGGGCAGGGCTACACCTTC
V: TRBV4-2; D: TRBD1; J: TRBJ1-4; size: .; CDR3: CASSDRDRGEKLFF; DNA: TGTGCCAGCAGCGACCGGGACAGGGGCGAAAAACTGTTTTTT
V: TRBV29-1; D: .; J: TRBJ1-3; size: .; CDR3: CSVGSSSGNTIYF; DNA: TGCAGCGTTGGGAGTAGCTCTGGAAACACCATATATTTT
V: TRBV7-6; D: TRBD1; J: TRBJ2-7; size: .; CDR3: CASSTRQGAHEQYF; DNA: TGTGCCAGCAGCACCCGACAGGGGGCCCACGAGCAGTACTTC
V: TRBV5-4; D: TRBD2; J: TRBJ2-2; size: .; CDR3: CASSPAGTRPTGELFF; DNA: TGTGCCAGCAGCCCCGCCGGGACTAGGCCCACCGGGGAGCTGTTTTTT
V: TRBV5-1; D: TRBD1; J: TRBJ2-7; size: .; CDR3: CASSLGQGGREQYF; DNA: TGCGCCAGCAGCTTGGGACAGGGGGGAAGGGAGCAGTACTTC
V: TRBV6-1; D: .; J: TRBJ1-5; size: .; CDR3: CASSEGQGVNQPQHF; DNA: TGTGCCAGCAGTGAAGGGCAGGGAGTTAATCAGCCCCAGCATTTT
V: TRBV30; D: .; J: TRBJ2-2; size: .; CDR3: CAWSVSRGGELFF; DNA: TGTGCCTGGAGTGTAAGTCGTGGCGGGGAGCTGTTTTTT
V: TRBV7-6; D: .; J: TRBJ2-7; size: .; CDR3: CASSLEAGSYEQYF; DNA: TGTGCCAGCAGCTTAGAGGCAGGTTCCTACGAGCAGTACTTC
V: TRBV6-5; D: TRBD1; J: TRBJ2-1; size: .; CDR3: CASSTRTGVFF; DNA: TGTGCCAGCAGTACAAGGACAGGGGTATTCTTC
V: TRBV5-4; D: .; J: TRBJ1-2; size: .; CDR3: CASSLLQLGGSYGYTF; DNA: TGTGCCAGCAGCTTGCTCCAATTGGGGGGAAGCTATGGCTACACCTTC
V: TRBV18; D: TRBD1; J: TRBJ1-1; size: .; CDR3: CASSGQGWGGTEAFF; DNA: TGTGCCAGCTCGGGACAGGGATGGGGAGGCACTGAAGCTTTCTTT
V: TRBV19; D: .; J: TRBJ2-2; size: .; CDR3: CASSMMAGTGELFF; DNA: TGTGCCAGTAGTATGATGGCGGGCACCGGGGAGCTGTTTTTT
V: TRBV28; D: .; J: TRBJ1-2; size: few; CDR3: CASSLGQGFGRGYTF; DNA: TGTGCCAGCAGTTTAGGCCAGGGATTTGGAAGAGGCTACACCTTC
V: TRBV10-2; D: TRBD2; J: TRBJ2-1; size: .; CDR3: CASSQRGVGEQFF; DNA: TGCGCCAGCAGCCAGCGGGGGGTGGGTGAGCAGTTCTTC
V: TRBV5-1; D: TRBD1; J: TRBJ1-6; size: .; CDR3: CASSWPPESGTGDSPLHF; DNA: TGCGCCAGCAGCTGGCCCCCTGAATCCGGGACAGGGGACTCACCCCTCCACTTT
V: TRBV7-3; D: .; J: TRBJ1-1; size: .; CDR3: CASSSNRGTEAFF; DNA: TGTGCCAGCAGCTCAAACCGTGGCACTGAAGCTTTCTTT
V: TRBV28; D: TRBD2; J: TRBJ2-3; size: .; CDR3: CASTAGGTDTQYF; DNA: TGTGCCAGCACAGCGGGAGGCACAGATACGCAGTATTTT
V: TRBV7-9; D: TRBD1; J: TRBJ1-2; size: .; CDR3: CASSFTGDPNYGYTF; DNA: TGTGCCAGCAGTTTTACAGGGGATCCTAACTATGGCTACACCTTC
V: TRBV6-1; D: .; J: TRBJ2-2; size: .; CDR3: CASGRGSGELFF; DNA: TGTGCCAGCGGGCGAGGGTCCGGGGAGCTGTTTTTT
V: TRBV20-1; D: .; J: TRBJ1-1; size: .; CDR3: CSRYGNTEAFF; DNA: TGCAGCCGATACGGGAACACTGAAGCTTTCTTT
V: TRBV2; D: TRBD1; J: TRBJ1-5; size: .; CDR3: CASSDLTGGLQPQHF; DNA: TGTGCCAGCAGCGACCTTACAGGGGGCCTGCAGCCCCAGCATTTT
V: TRBV7-3; D: .; J: TRBJ2-7; size: .; CDR3: CASSSEQGYPYEQYF; DNA: TGTGCCAGCAGCTCCGAACAGGGCTACCCTTACGAGCAGTACTTC
V: TRBV6-5; D: .; J: TRBJ1-3; size: .; CDR3: CASSIRDNTIYF; DNA: TGTGCCAGTTCCATTAGGGACAACACCATATATTTT
V: TRBV7-3; D: .; J: TRBJ1-4; size: few; CDR3: CASSLWQGHEKLFF; DNA: TGTGCCAGCAGCTTATGGCAGGGCCATGAAAAACTGTTTTTT
V: TRBV19; D: .; J: TRBJ1-1; size: once; CDR3: CASKSSWGYTEAFF; DNA: TGTGCCAGTAAGTCATCTTGGGGGTACACTGAAGCTTTCTTT
V: TRBV7-2; D: .; J: TRBJ2-7; size: .; CDR3: CASLRDRGQYEQYF; DNA: TGTGCCAGCCTGAGGGACCGGGGTCAATACGAGCAGTACTTC
V: TRBV30; D: TRBD1; J: TRBJ1-6; size: .; CDR3: CAHRTGNSPLHF; DNA: TGTGCCCACCGGACAGGGAATTCACCCCTCCACTTT
V: TRBV6-5; D: TRBD1; J: TRBJ1-2; size: .; CDR3: CASSDRGDRYTF; DNA: TGTGCCAGCAGTGACAGGGGTGATCGCTACACCTTC
V: TRBV5-8; D: .; J: TRBJ1-1; size: .; CDR3: CASSKRTGNTEAFF; DNA: TGTGCCAGCAGCAAACGGACGGGAAACACTGAAGCTTTCTTT
V: TRBV28; D: .; J: TRBJ2-1; size: .; CDR3: CASRVNNEQFF; DNA: TGTGCCAGCAGGGTCAACAATGAGCAGTTCTTC
V: TRBV10-3; D: .; J: TRBJ2-1; size: once; CDR3: CAISRDTWTNNEQFF; DNA: TGTGCCATCAGTCGGGACACCTGGACTAACAATGAGCAGTTCTTC
V: TRBV7-2; D: TRBD2; J: TRBJ2-1; size: once; CDR3: CASPLAGLSSYNEQFF; DNA: TGTGCCAGTCCTTTAGCGGGCCTGAGCTCCTACAATGAGCAGTTCTTC
V: TRBV6-6; D: .; J: TRBJ2-7; size: .; CDR3: CASSYLAAKAYEQYF; DNA: TGTGCCAGCAGTTACTTGGCCGCTAAGGCCTACGAGCAGTACTTC
V: TRBV6-5; D: .; J: TRBJ2-7; size: once; CDR3: CASSRQSGYEQYF; DNA: TGTGCCAGCTCCAGACAGAGCGGCTACGAGCAGTACTTC
V: TRBV6-5; D: .; J: TRBJ2-2; size: .; CDR3: CASNPLWLRTGELFF; DNA: TGTGCCAGCAACCCGCTTTGGTTACGCACCGGGGAGCTGTTTTTT
V: TRBV7-6; D: TRBD1; J: TRBJ2-5; size: .; CDR3: CASRQGSETQYF; DNA: TGTGCCAGCAGACAGGGGTCAGAGACCCAGTACTTC
V: TRBV5-1; D: .; J: TRBJ2-1; size: .; CDR3: CASSPLHTVSSYNEQFF; DNA: TGCGCCAGCAGCCCCCTACACACAGTAAGCTCCTACAATGAGCAGTTCTTC